Here is one TCR beta chain with its context. The target antigen is unknown. The PCR ran on 60 Vbeta and 13 Jbeta primers. Only in-frame clones appear in the TCRdb table, and some are missing; sequencing was by immunoSEQ multiplex PCR. Among some 190,000 clones listed, over 60% were seen once. Trimming at V came to 8 bases and at J to 7 bases, leaving 12 bases not matched to a gene. The CDR3 is 16 amino acids. Germline lookup yields CDR1 MNHEY and CDR2 SMNVEV (reference sequence). This record belongs to a study of cytomegalovirus exposure and HLA in healthy donors. Findings of the study overall: Donors were assumed by presence/absence analyses to have roughly uniform sequencing depth.

Sequencing was performed on PBMCs. The sequence came from a woman between 25 and 40 years old in good health and CMV-seropositive. The chain employs TRBV27 and TRBJ2-3; 13 bases match TRBD2. CDR3 nucleotides: TGTGCCAGCCTTATTTTGCGGACTAGCGGGGGAAATACGCAGTATTTT. It yields the protein CASLILRTSGGNTQYF.